These 30 T cell receptor beta chains came from one sample sequenced in a study of blood T cell repertoires in COVID-19. Method: immunoSEQ multiplex PCR; TCRdb's copy keeps in-frame clones and lacks some. The profile shows 200,000 to 250,000 clones, approximately 80% of them singletons. Material: peripheral blood. Receptors originate from a woman of 80 years or more with COVID-19, enrolled during active disease.

The V gene is TRBV19, the J gene TRBJ2-2, with D possibly being TRBD1 (6 bases). The V gene lost 5 bases and the J gene lost 6 bases, with 16 bases spanning the gap. Per the germline V gene, CDR1 is LNHDA and CDR2 is SQIVND (reference sequence). This CDR3 contains 15 residues. CDR3 nucleotides: TGTGCCAGTAGTCTCTCCAGGGGTCTGGCCGGGGAGCTGTTTTTT. As protein: CASSLSRGLAGELFF.

This clone was seen just once. Here the CDR3 reads CASSLGTAREAFF. The CDR3 DNA reads as TGTGCCAGCAGCCTAGGGACAGCGAGGGAAGCTTTCTTT. The V call is TRBV6-5, the J call TRBJ1-1, with TRBD1 matching over 7 bases. There are 13 residues in the CDR3. V was clipped by 6 bases and J by 8 bases; unmatched bases: 9. Germline CDR1 MNHEY, CDR2 SVGAGI.

The chain uses TRBV19 and TRBJ1-3; D is uncertain. Per germline, CDR1 LNHDA and CDR2 SQIVND (reference sequence). The CDR3 runs 12 residues. Trimming took off 5 bases at V and 2 bases at J, with 4 bases between the two ends. CDR3 DNA sequence: TGTGCCAGTAGTCTCCCTGGAAACACCATATATTTT. Its translation is CASSLPGNTIYF.

This chain links TRBV11-3 with TRBJ1-1; D is uncertain. This CDR3 contains 15 residues. In germline, CDR1 is SGHNT, CDR2 YENEEA. Trimming shortened V by 1 base and J by 0 bases, and 9 bases separated the two germline ends. The CDR3 loop reads CASSLGGSMNTEAFF. CDR3 nucleotides: TGTGCCAGCAGCTTAGGTGGCAGTATGAACACTGAAGCTTTCTTT. The full variable domain, with the rest looked up from reference TRBV11-3 and TRBJ1-1, is EAGVVQSPRYKIIEKKQPVAFWCNPISGHNTLYWYLQNLGQGPELLIRYENEEAVDDSQLPKDRFSAERLKGVDSTLKIQPAELGDSAVYLCASSLGGSMNTEAFFGQGTRLTVV.

This sequence joins TRBV5-1 and TRBJ1-3; D call uncertain. Trimming cost V 5 bases and J 0 bases, with 15 bases left between them. Germline V gene lookup returns CDR1 SGHRS and CDR2 YFSETQ. The CDR3 totals 16 residues. The CDR3 sequence: CASRSPSSPSGNTIYF. The CDR3 region has the DNA TGCGCCAGCAGGTCTCCGAGTTCTCCCTCTGGAAACACCATATATTTT.

CDR3 protein: CAISASRSNGYTF. For the CDR3, the DNA is TGTGCCATCAGCGCCTCGAGGTCGAATGGCTACACCTTC. The chain carries TRBV10-3 and TRBJ1-2; D remains ambiguous. CDR1 ENHRY and CDR2 SYGVKD come from the germline V gene. Trimming removed 6 bases at V and 6 bases at J, with 14 bases between. The CDR3 covers 13 residues.

This clone was recorded once. The chain employs TRBV6-1 and TRBJ1-2; D is perhaps TRBD1 (6 bases). Germline CDR1 is MNHNS and CDR2 is SASEGT. The CDR3 sequence is 15 residues long. The V end lost 1 base, the J end lost 6 bases, and 15 bases lay between the germline ends. The CDR3 here is CASSEGYREGNGYTF. CDR3 nucleotides: TGTGCCAGCAGTGAAGGGTACAGGGAGGGGAATGGCTACACCTTC.

The rearrangement uses TRBV7-9 and TRBJ1-3, with 8 bases matching TRBD1. There are 17 residues in the CDR3. V shed 0 bases and J 1 base; nucleotides not matched to a gene: 5. CDR1 SEHNR and CDR2 FQNEAQ come from the germline V gene (reference sequence). The CDR3 region has the DNA TGTGCCAGCAGCTTAGCCGGACAGGGAGATTCTGGAAACACCATATATTTT. Encoded protein: CASSLAGQGDSGNTIYF.

The rearrangement joins TRBV28 to TRBJ1-2; possibly TRBD1 for D (5 bases). Germline values: CDR1 MDHEN, CDR2 SYDVKM. Trimming shortened V by 6 bases and J by 13 bases, and 27 bases separated the two germline ends. The CDR3 loop spans 15 amino acids. This CDR3 is CASSLLPSATGASTF. CDR3 bases: TGTGCCAGCAGCCTTCTGCCTTCGGCAACAGGAGCGAGCACCTTC.

The chain recombines TRBV3-1 (or the pseudogene TRBV3-2) with TRBJ1-2; possibly TRBD1 for D (6 bases). Germline values: CDR1 LGHDT, CDR2 YNNKEL (reference sequence). The CDR3 runs to 13 residues. The V and J ends lost 1 base and 8 bases respectively, with 11 bases between them. In DNA form, the CDR3 reads TGTGCCAGCAGCCAAGTAGGGGGAAGGGGCTACACCTTC. It encodes CASSQVGGRGYTF.

This clone was seen more than once but under ten times. The rearrangement uses TRBV6-5 and TRBJ2-7; the D gene is possibly TRBD2 (5 bases). V gave up 7 bases and J gave up 2 bases, with 18 bases separating them. Per the germline V gene, CDR1 is MNHEY and CDR2 is SVGAGI. This CDR3 is built from 15 residues. CDR3 nucleotides: TGTGCCAGCACCAGCCAGCGGCAGTCCCCCTACGAGCAGTACTTC. Its protein product is CASTSQRQSPYEQYF.

The chain combines TRBV7-9 with TRBJ2-5; a possible D gene is TRBD2 (7 bases). Trimming took 3 bases from V and 5 from J, leaving 19 bases between them. CDR1 SEHNR and CDR2 FQNEAQ come from the germline V gene (reference sequence). The CDR3 sequence is 16 residues long. The DNA of the CDR3 is TGTGCCAGCAGCTTGACAGCGGGACAACGACGGGAGACCCAGTACTTC. It translates to CASSLTAGQRRETQYF.

A note on this clone: Other DNA sequences in the same sample also yield this CDR3. The chain employs TRBV5-1 and TRBJ2-7, with D perhaps TRBD1 (6 bases). Germline lookup yields CDR1 SGHRS and CDR2 YFSETQ. The V end was cut by 1 base, the J end by 3 bases, with 8 bases between. CDR3 length: 13 residues. DNA of the CDR3: TGCGCCAGCAGCTTGCAGGGGATCTACGAGCAGTACTTC. Its translation: CASSLQGIYEQYF. The full variable domain, in which reference TRBV5-1 and TRBJ2-7 provide the parts outside the CDR3, is KAGVTQTPRYLIKTRGQQVTLSCSPISGHRSVSWYQQTPGQGLQFLFEYFSETQRNKGNFPGRFSGRQFSNSRSEMNVSTLELGDSALYLCASSLQGIYEQYFGPGTRLTVT.

V is TRBV19 and J is TRBJ2-1; no definite D call. The V and J ends lost 9 bases and 6 bases respectively, with 9 bases between them. Germline V gene sequence: CDR1 LNHDA, CDR2 SQIVND (reference sequence). This CDR3 has 11 amino acids. CDR3 in amino acids: CARATGNEQFF. CDR3 sequence (DNA): TGTGCCAGGGCGACGGGCAATGAGCAGTTCTTC.

This clone was observed once. J is TRBJ1-3 and V is TRBV5-1; possible D gene TRBD1, 6 bases. This CDR3 comprises 13 residues. With 4 bases removed from V and 4 bases from J, the gap between germline ends came to 9 bases. Germline assignment: CDR1 SGHRS and CDR2 YFSETQ. The chain's CDR3 is CASSLGQGNTIYF. In DNA, the CDR3 is TGCGCCAGCAGCCTCGGACAGGGAAACACCATATATTTT.

J is TRBJ2-3 and V is TRBV15, with 7 bases that match TRBD1. The germline V gene encodes CDR1 LNHNV and CDR2 YYDKDF (reference sequence). The V and J ends lost 4 bases and 9 bases, in that order; junction bases with no gene match: 10. The CDR3 is 14 residues long. The CDR3 is CATSTNRGMGTQYF. For the CDR3, the DNA is TGTGCCACCAGCACAAACAGGGGAATGGGGACGCAGTATTTT.

The genes are TRBV27 and TRBJ2-3; a weak D match, TRBD2 (6 bases). Trimming cost V 3 bases and J 2 bases, with 9 bases left between them. This CDR3 has 14 amino acids. CDR1 is MNHEY and CDR2 is SMNVEV in the germline V gene (reference sequence). CDR3 in DNA: TGTGCCAGCAGTTTCCGGGAGTTCACAGATACGCAGTATTTT. It translates to CASSFREFTDTQYF.

This clone was seen a few times. In nucleotides, the CDR3 is TGTGCCAGCAGCTTATATGGAGCGGTCTCACCCCTCCACTTT. The encoded protein is CASSLYGAVSPLHF. The genes are TRBV5-6 and TRBJ1-6; D gene uncertain. This CDR3 is built from 14 residues. Trimming left V 2 bases short and J 10 bases short, with 13 bases between. Germline lookup yields CDR1 SGHDT and CDR2 YYEEEE.

The chain couples TRBV5-5 to TRBJ2-5; D possibly corresponds to TRBD1 (6 bases). V lost 5 bases, J lost 5 bases, and 13 bases lay in between. CDR1 is SGHKS, CDR2 YYEKEE, per germline (reference sequence). This CDR3 is built from 13 residues. CDR3 residues: CASRPQGHETQYF. Here the CDR3 DNA reads TGTGCCAGCAGACCACAGGGCCACGAGACCCAGTACTTC.

The chain is built from TRBV6-5 and TRBJ1-1, with 7 nucleotides matching TRBD1. There are 13 residues in the CDR3. V lost 7 bases and J lost 2; bases outside the gene matches: 4. In germline, CDR1 is MNHEY, CDR2 SVGAGI. CDR3 sequence reads: CASMDRPNTEAFF. The CDR3 nucleotides read TGTGCCAGCATGGACAGGCCAAACACTGAAGCTTTCTTT.

The J gene is TRBJ2-7, the V gene TRBV7-9, with TRBD2 identical over 8 bases. CDR3 length: 15 amino acids. From germline, CDR1 is SEHNR and CDR2 FQNEAQ (reference sequence). Trimming took 6 bases from V and 6 from J; bases not matched to a gene: 13. The DNA of the CDR3 is TGTGCCAGCAGTCCCGTTGGGACTAGAGCTGGCGAGCAGTACTTC. It codes for CASSPVGTRAGEQYF. Using reference TRBV7-9 and TRBJ2-7 for the parts outside the CDR3, the full variable domain is DTGVSQNPRHKITKRGQNVTFRCDPISEHNRLYWYRQTLGQGPEFLTYFQNEAQLEKSRLLSDRFSAERPKGSFSTLEIQRTEQGDSAMYLCASSPVGTRAGEQYFGPGTRLTVT.

This clone was detected once. Other DNA variants within this sample encode the same CDR3. The genes are TRBV5-1 and TRBJ1-1, with unresolved D. Germline CDR1 is SGHRS and CDR2 is YFSETQ. CDR3 length: 13 residues. V was shortened by 0 bases and J by 3 bases, with 6 bases between the two germline ends. The CDR3 nucleotides are TGCGCCAGCAGCTTGGTAGGAGACACTGAAGCTTTCTTT. This gives the protein CASSLVGDTEAFF.

This clone occurred a few times. The chain recombines TRBV5-1 with TRBJ1-1; a possible D gene is TRBD1 (5 bases). The CDR3 has 16 residues. The V gene lost 1 base and the J gene lost 0 bases, with 13 bases spanning the gap. Per the germline V gene, CDR1 is SGHRS and CDR2 is YFSETQ. The CDR3: CASSLWTPPMNTEAFF. The CDR3 nucleotides are TGCGCCAGCAGCTTGTGGACACCTCCCATGAACACTGAAGCTTTCTTT.

This clone was seen only once. The rearrangement uses TRBV5-8 and TRBJ2-1; 9 bases align to TRBD2. The CDR3 is 16 amino acids. V gave up 2 bases and J gave up 4 bases; unmatched junction bases: 7. CDR1 and CDR2 from the germline V gene are SGHTS and YDEGEE. CDR3 in amino acids: CASSFSGTSQYNEQFF. CDR3 in DNA: TGTGCCAGCAGCTTCTCCGGGACTAGCCAATACAATGAGCAGTTCTTC.

The table lists this clone with a count of one. V and J are TRBV6-2 or TRBV6-3 and TRBJ1-1, with a possible D match to TRBD1 (6 bases). The CDR3 covers 14 residues. The V gene lost 8 bases and the J gene lost 2 bases, with 15 bases spanning the gap. CDR1 is MNHEY and CDR2 is SVGEGT in the germline V gene. The CDR3 bases are TGTGCCAGCCGCCGGGACACCCGAAACACTGAAGCTTTCTTT. Amino acid sequence: CASRRDTRNTEAFF.

The V call is TRBV9, the J call TRBJ2-3, with D hard to call. The germline gives CDR1 SGDLS, CDR2 YYNGEE. Trimming took off 4 bases at V and 6 bases at J, with 15 bases between the two ends. The CDR3 covers 14 residues. The CDR3 coding sequence is TGTGCCAGCAGCCCCCGTAGCCCCCCTGATACGCAGTATTTT. Its translation: CASSPRSPPDTQYF.

V is TRBV24-1 and J is TRBJ2-1; 12 positions match TRBD1. This CDR3 contains 17 residues. The germline V gene encodes CDR1 KGHDR and CDR2 SFDVKD. V was pared by 5 bases and J by 9 bases, with 13 bases of the junction left unmatched. DNA of the CDR3: TGTGCCACCAGTGCTGGGGGACAGGGGGCGAAGAGCGGTGAGCAGTTCTTC. It encodes CATSAGGQGAKSGEQFF.

V and J are TRBV5-1 and TRBJ2-7; D is unresolved. The CDR3 has 14 amino acids. Germline CDR1 is SGHRS and CDR2 is YFSETQ. V lost 0 bases and J 0 bases, leaving 7 bases between the germline ends. The CDR3 sequence is CASSLERSSYEQYF. As DNA, the CDR3 is TGCGCCAGCAGCTTGGAAAGGAGCTCCTACGAGCAGTACTTC.

The rearrangement joins TRBV27 to TRBJ2-1, with D possibly matching TRBD2 (5 bases). V was pared by 2 bases and J by 7 bases, with 18 bases between. Germline assignment: CDR1 MNHEY and CDR2 SMNVEV (reference sequence). CDR3 size: 16 residues. CDR3 in amino acids: CASSLGERMGENEQFF. In DNA form, the CDR3 reads TGTGCCAGCAGTTTAGGGGAGAGGATGGGAGAAAATGAGCAGTTCTTC.

This clone was seen a handful of times. This chain joins TRBV12-3 or TRBV12-4 and TRBJ1-1; D not resolved. Trimming removed 3 bases at V and 7 bases at J, with 3 bases between. The CDR3 has 10 amino acids. The DNA of the CDR3 is TGTGCCAGCAGTTTCGTTGAAGCTTTCTTT. It is translated as CASSFVEAFF.